This TCR beta chain comes out of a study of neurological immune-mediated disorders. Study background: Relapsing-remitting disease was seen in about 90% of the roughly 35 multiple sclerosis patients, and secondary progressive disease was seen in 3.

V lost 5 bases to trimming and J lost 2 bases, with 13 bases between them. CDR3 length equals 15 residues. The germline V gene encodes CDR1 MNHEY and CDR2 SVGAGI. Findings of the study overall: CDR3 amino acid sequences found in expanded clones were never shared across subjects, suggesting private repertoires in all groups.

This clonotype was found many times. Its antigen is undetermined. Synthesis of cDNA was carried out by template-switch 5'RACE. The reaction used 10-nucleotide random UMIs. One entry per CDR3 protein, called by TCRdb with MiXCR from the 5' RACE reads. The sample lists 130,000 or so distinct CDR3 sequences, roughly 3.2% occurring once. The chain recombines TRBV6-5 with TRBJ1-5; maybe TRBD1 (5 bases). Sequenced material: PBMCs. The clonotype comes from a woman between 25 and 40 years old with multiple sclerosis. The CDR3 region has the DNA TGTGCCAGCAGTCCTGGGGGGACGGGCAATCAGCCCCAGCATTTT. As protein: CASSPGGTGNQPQHF.